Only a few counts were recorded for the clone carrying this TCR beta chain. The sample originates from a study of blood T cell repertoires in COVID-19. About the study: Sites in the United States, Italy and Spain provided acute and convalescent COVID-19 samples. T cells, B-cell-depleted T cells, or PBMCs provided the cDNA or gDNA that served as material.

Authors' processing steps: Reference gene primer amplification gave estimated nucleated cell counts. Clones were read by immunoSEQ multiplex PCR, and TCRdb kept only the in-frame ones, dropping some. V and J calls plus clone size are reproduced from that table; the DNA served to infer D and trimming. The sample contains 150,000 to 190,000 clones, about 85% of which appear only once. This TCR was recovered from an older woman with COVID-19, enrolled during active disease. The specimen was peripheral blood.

The CDR3 protein is CASSFPTGNTEAFF. The CDR3 DNA reads as TGTGCCAGCAGCTTTCCGACAGGGAACACTGAAGCTTTCTTT. The genes are TRBV11-2 and TRBJ1-1; possibly TRBD1 for D (6 bases). Trimming pared 3 bases from V and 1 base from J, leaving 9 bases between. Per germline, CDR1 SGHAT and CDR2 FQNNGV. This CDR3 spans 14 amino acids.